The 30 T cell receptor beta chains below come from one sample, sequenced in a study of cytomegalovirus exposure and HLA in healthy donors. With 60 Vbeta and 13 Jbeta primers, the PCR was carried out. TCRdb's table, derived via immunoSEQ multiplex PCR, lists solely in-frame clones and lacks some. The repertoire includes some 200,000 clones, 65% to 90% of them detected once, and approximately 6.3% sits in the top ten. Sequencing was carried out using PBMCs. Receptors were obtained from a man aged 40-49 years in good health and CMV-seropositive.

The chain couples TRBV19 to TRBJ2-3; the D is unclear. CDR1 LNHDA and CDR2 SQIVND come from the germline V gene (reference sequence). The CDR3 contains 15 residues. V lost 0 bases, J lost 8 bases, and 15 bases lay in between. The DNA of the CDR3 is TGTGCCAGTAGTATAGATCCGCCAGCTCAGGCTACGCAGTATTTT. It translates to CASSIDPPAQATQYF.

The chain carries TRBV5-4 and TRBJ2-7, with 7 bases aligning to TRBD1. The germline CDR1 and CDR2 sequences are SGHNT and YYREEE (reference sequence). The length of the CDR3 is 15 residues. The junction had 10 bases not matched to a gene; V was cut back by 3 bases and J by 4 bases. CDR3 in DNA: TGTGCCAGCAGCTCTGCCGCGACAGGGCTTTACGAGCAGTACTTC. Amino acid sequence: CASSSAATGLYEQYF.

This chain connects TRBV19 to TRBJ2-1; D is ambiguous. CDR1 is LNHDA, CDR2 SQIVND, per germline (reference sequence). With 9 bases removed from V and 1 base from J, the gap between germline ends came to 13 bases. The CDR3 is made up of 14 amino acids. The CDR3 bases are TGTGCCAGCCAGCCGGAGCTGTCCTACAATGAGCAGTTCTTC. Translated: CASQPELSYNEQFF.

This rearrangement joins TRBV27 to TRBJ2-6; TRBD1 might be the D (5 bases). Deletions cut 7 bases from V and 1 base from J, with 20 bases between. This CDR3 has 18 amino acids. Germline CDR1 reads MNHEY; CDR2 reads SMNVEV (reference sequence). CDR3 coding DNA: TGTGCCAGCACCCCATGGAAGGGGTTGGGTTCTGGGGCCAACGTCCTGACTTTC. It yields the protein CASTPWKGLGSGANVLTF. The variable domain in full, completed from reference TRBV27 and TRBJ2-6, reads EAQVTQNPRYLITVTGKKLTVTCSQNMNHEYMSWYRQDPGLGLRQIYYSMNVEVTDKGDVPEGYKVSRKEKRNFPLILESPSPNQTSLYFCASTPWKGLGSGANVLTFGAGSRLTVL.

Comment on this clone: At the DNA level, this CDR3 is encoded by other sequences in the same sample as well. The V call is TRBV7-9, the J call TRBJ2-5; D is unclear. Germline CDR1 and CDR2: SEHNR and FQNEAQ (reference sequence). This CDR3 is built from 12 residues. With 2 bases removed from V and 5 bases from J, the gap between germline ends came to 6 bases. The CDR3 is CASSLFGETQYF. The CDR3 bases are TGTGCCAGCAGCTTATTCGGTGAGACCCAGTACTTC. Full variable domain (remainder filled in from reference TRBV7-9 and TRBJ2-5): DTGVSQNPRHKITKRGQNVTFRCDPISEHNRLYWYRQTLGQGPEFLTYFQNEAQLEKSRLLSDRFSAERPKGSFSTLEIQRTEQGDSAMYLCASSLFGETQYFGPGTRLLVL.

This clone was counted a few times. The rearrangement uses TRBV4-1 and TRBJ2-5; TRBD2 is a possible D gene (5 bases). The V gene lost 2 bases and the J gene lost 4 bases, with 8 bases spanning the gap. Germline assignment: CDR1 MGHRA and CDR2 YSYEKL. The CDR3 consists of 13 residues. The CDR3 DNA sequence: TGCGCCAGCAGCCAATACGAGGGAGAGACCCAGTACTTC. Protein: CASSQYEGETQYF.

This clone has only a few counts. The V and J genes are TRBV10-3 and TRBJ2-3, with 9 bases identical to TRBD1. Germline CDR1 is ENHRY and CDR2 is SYGVKD. The CDR3 totals 14 residues. The J segment lost 1 base and the V segment lost 5 bases, leaving 1 base of the junction unmatched. In DNA form, the CDR3 reads TGTGCCATCAGTCGGACAGGGGGCACAGATACGCAGTATTTT. Translated: CAISRTGGTDTQYF.

The count of this clone is one. The rearrangement joins TRBV18 to TRBJ1-2, with D unresolved. The germline CDR1 and CDR2 sequences are KGHSH and LQKENI. The CDR3 extends over 16 amino acids. Trimming left V 3 bases short and J 8 bases short, with 22 bases between. CDR3 nucleotides: TGTGCCAGCTCACCGTCCGACGGAGCCTCGAGGGAAGGCTACACCTTC. Protein sequence: CASSPSDGASREGYTF.

This chain joins TRBV28 and TRBJ2-3; TRBD1 matches 7 bases. The germline gives CDR1 MDHEN, CDR2 SYDVKM. J lost 3 bases, V lost 5 bases, and 8 bases had no gene match. The CDR3 length is 15 residues. This CDR3 is CASSPLWTGTDTQYF. The CDR3 DNA follows: TGTGCCAGCAGTCCCCTGTGGACAGGAACAGATACGCAGTATTTT.

This chain joins TRBV9 and TRBJ1-1; a weak D match, TRBD1 (5 bases). Germline V gene sequence: CDR1 SGDLS, CDR2 YYNGEE. V shed 0 bases and J shed 4 bases, with 10 bases lying between them. The CDR3 has 14 amino acids. In DNA, the CDR3 is TGTGCCAGCAGCGTAGAGGGGTCGGCCACTGAAGCTTTCTTT. Its protein product is CASSVEGSATEAFF.

As to this clone: Other DNA sequences within the sample encode an identical CDR3. The chain's CDR3 is CASSLSAGGDYGYTF. The CDR3 nucleotides are TGTGCCAGCAGTTTAAGTGCAGGGGGAGATTATGGCTACACCTTC. The chain is built from TRBV27 and TRBJ1-2, with 7 bases identical to TRBD1. Germline CDR1 MNHEY, CDR2 SMNVEV (reference sequence). CDR3 length: 15 residues. V shed 2 bases, J shed 5 bases, and the junction held 8 bases outside the gene matches.

This clone was seen just once. The chain joins TRBV7-9 to TRBJ2-7; 11 positions match TRBD2. The CDR3 is 16 amino acids. J gave up 0 bases and V 5 bases, and 6 bases lay outside the gene matches. Germline V gene lookup returns CDR1 SEHNR and CDR2 FQNEAQ (reference sequence). CDR3 bases: TGTGCCAGCAGCCCAACCCTAGCGGGGGGCTCCTACGAGCAGTACTTC. It is translated as CASSPTLAGGSYEQYF.

Only a few counts were recorded for this clone. The chain recombines TRBV7-8 with TRBJ1-1; 8 nucleotides align to TRBD1. Trimming at V came to 1 base and at J to 2 bases, leaving 3 bases not matched to a gene. CDR1 SGHVS and CDR2 FQNEAQ come from the germline V gene. The CDR3 loop spans 15 amino acids. The DNA for the CDR3 is TGTGCCAGCAGCTTAGTCACAGGGGGTAACACTGAAGCTTTCTTT. Translation: CASSLVTGGNTEAFF.

This clone was counted between two and nine times. The CDR3: CASSLVGGGELFF. In nucleotides, the CDR3 is TGTGCCAGCAGCTTAGTAGGGGGCGGGGAGCTGTTTTTT. The chain employs TRBV11-3 and TRBJ2-2; possibly TRBD1 for D (6 bases). V was shortened by 1 base and J by 7 bases, with 7 bases between the two germline ends. The V gene's germline CDR1 is SGHNT and CDR2 YENEEA. The CDR3 is 13 residues long.

This rearrangement joins TRBV7-9 to TRBJ1-1; TRBD1 might be the D (6 bases). The CDR3 is 15 amino acids. The V gene's germline CDR1 is SEHNR and CDR2 FQNEAQ (reference sequence). V lost 1 base, J lost 4 bases, and 13 bases lay in between. This CDR3 is CASSLVGGVPTEAFF. The CDR3 region has the DNA TGTGCCAGCAGCTTAGTAGGGGGGGTACCCACTGAAGCTTTCTTT.

J is TRBJ2-7 and V is TRBV6-1; 7 positions match TRBD1. There are 13 residues in the CDR3. Germline V gene lookup returns CDR1 MNHNS and CDR2 SASEGT. J gave up 7 bases and V 6 bases, and 9 bases lay outside the gene matches. CDR3 sequence reads: CASRGTRGLEQYF. The CDR3 DNA reads TGTGCCAGCAGGGGGACAAGGGGGCTTGAGCAGTACTTC.

The V and J genes are TRBV30 and TRBJ2-7; 10 bases are a match to TRBD2. The trim removed 5 bases at V and 1 base at J, leaving 5 bases unmatched. Germline V gene data show CDR1 as GTSNPN and CDR2 as SVGIG (reference sequence). The CDR3 sequence is 14 residues long. The CDR3 bases are TGTGCCTGGGCCTGGACTAGCGGATCCTACGAGCAGTACTTC. Its translation: CAWAWTSGSYEQYF.

The chain carries TRBV9 and TRBJ2-1; 10 bases agree with TRBD1. CDR1 and CDR2 from the germline V gene are SGDLS and YYNGEE. Trimming removed 0 bases from V and 10 bases from J; junction bases left unmatched: 7. The CDR3 totals 15 residues. For the CDR3, the DNA is TGTGCCAGCAGCGTAGAGACAGGGGGCTTCAGCGAGCAGTTCTTC. It yields the protein CASSVETGGFSEQFF.

In its sample, this clone was seen once. The chain joins TRBV5-1 to TRBJ2-5; 9 nucleotides align to TRBD1. Gene TRBJ2-7 matches the end of the DNA better, so the J call may be wrong. Germline values: CDR1 SGHRS, CDR2 YFSETQ. The length of the CDR3 is 15 residues. The CDR3 DNA reads as TGCGCCAGCAGCTTGGAGCCGGGACAGGGCTACGAGCAGTACTTC. This encodes CASSLEPGQGYEQYF.

This rearrangement joins TRBV5-1 to TRBJ2-1, with 10 bases identical to TRBD2. The length of the CDR3 is 15 residues. V lost 3 bases, J lost 8 bases, and 8 bases stayed unmatched. Germline V gene sequence: CDR1 SGHRS, CDR2 YFSETQ. CDR3 amino acids: CASSSASGGAHEQFF. CDR3 in DNA: TGCGCCAGCAGCTCCGCGAGCGGGGGGGCTCATGAGCAGTTCTTC.

The chain employs TRBV6-5 and TRBJ1-5; 8 nucleotides match TRBD1. V was clipped by 0 bases and J by 4 bases; unmatched bases: 2. This CDR3 region has 15 residues. Germline CDR1 and CDR2: MNHEY and SVGAGI. The CDR3 loop reads CASSYSRTGNQPQHF. The CDR3 DNA reads as TGTGCCAGCAGTTACTCTCGGACAGGGAATCAGCCCCAGCATTTT.

V gene TRBV27 combines with J gene TRBJ1-4; the D is unclear. The ends were cut back, 7 bases at V and 2 bases at J, with 8 bases in the middle. CDR1 is MNHEY and CDR2 is SMNVEV in the germline V gene (reference sequence). This CDR3 has 13 residues. The CDR3 region has the DNA TGTGCCAGCAAAGGAGGGACTAATGAAAAACTGTTTTTT. Residues: CASKGGTNEKLFF.

V and J are TRBV6-5 and TRBJ1-2; 8 bases agree with TRBD1. Unmatched junction bases numbered 3, after V lost 2 bases and J lost 4 bases. CDR1 MNHEY and CDR2 SVGAGI come from the germline V gene. The CDR3 totals 14 residues. CDR3 DNA: TGTGCCAGCAGTTACGGGCAGGGGGCCTATGGCTACACCTTC. Amino acids: CASSYGQGAYGYTF.

The chain employs TRBV6-5 and TRBJ1-2; D possibly corresponds to TRBD1 (6 bases). Germline values: CDR1 MNHEY, CDR2 SVGAGI. Between the trimmed V and J ends, which lost 2 bases and 4 bases, there was a span of 14 bases. The CDR3 extends over 15 amino acids. Here the CDR3 reads CASSYIDDRRYGYTF. The CDR3 region has the DNA TGTGCCAGCAGTTACATTGATGACAGGCGCTATGGCTACACCTTC.

The chain has TRBV6-6 and TRBJ2-7; 9 bases are shared with TRBD2. There are 15 residues in the CDR3. The germline V gene encodes CDR1 MNHNY and CDR2 SVGAGI (reference sequence). Losses at the gene ends were 2 bases for V and 2 bases for J; bases not matched to a gene: 4. In DNA form, the CDR3 reads TGTGCCAGCAGTTACAGCCAGCGGGGGGCCTACGAGCAGTACTTC. This sequence encodes CASSYSQRGAYEQYF.

The rearrangement uses TRBV27 and TRBJ2-5; no reliable D call. Germline V lookup: CDR1 MNHEY, CDR2 SMNVEV (reference sequence). V was cut by 5 bases and J by 0 bases, with 13 bases left in between. This CDR3 is built from 15 residues. For the CDR3, the DNA is TGTGCCAGCAGTCTCGGTGCTACGGACCAAGAGACCCAGTACTTC. Translated, it gives CASSLGATDQETQYF.

The chain recombines TRBV19 with TRBJ1-1; TRBD1 matches 10 bases. The CDR3 spans 15 residues. Germline trimming cut 4 bases from V and 3 bases from J; bases unmatched to any gene: 5. Germline V gene sequence: CDR1 LNHDA, CDR2 SQIVND (reference sequence). CDR3 protein: CASSNRQGADTEAFF. DNA for the CDR3: TGTGCCAGTAGTAATCGACAGGGGGCGGACACTGAAGCTTTCTTT.

This chain connects TRBV9 to TRBJ2-7; D might be TRBD1 (5 bases). Germline values: CDR1 SGDLS, CDR2 YYNGEE. V lost 0 bases, J lost 1 base, and 8 bases lay in between. This CDR3 is built from 14 residues. The CDR3 DNA sequence: TGTGCCAGCAGCGTAGGGGGCAGATCCTACGAGCAGTACTTC. Protein product: CASSVGGRSYEQYF.

The rearrangement uses TRBV7-2 and TRBJ1-5, with 8 positions matching TRBD1. J was trimmed by 5 bases and V by 6 bases; bases with no gene match: 3. The CDR3 runs 13 residues. The germline V gene encodes CDR1 SGHTA and CDR2 FQGNSA. The DNA of the CDR3 is TGTGCCAGCAGATCGACAGGGGATCAGCCCCAGCATTTT. As protein: CASRSTGDQPQHF.

This chain connects TRBV4-3 to TRBJ1-5, with TRBD1 as a possible D gene (6 bases). The length of the CDR3 is 14 residues. V was shortened by 0 bases and J by 7 bases, with 10 bases between the two germline ends. Germline loops: CDR1 LGHNA, CDR2 YSLEER. CDR3 in amino acids: CASSQDSGVQPQHF. The CDR3 nucleotides are TGCGCCAGCAGCCAAGATTCAGGGGTGCAGCCCCAGCATTTT.